The clone carrying this T cell receptor beta chain was seen only once. Antigen: not known. These data originate in a study of T cells in narcolepsy. Broader study findings: Some memory CD4+ repertoires had no autoreactive clone sequences.

Profiling relied on immunoSEQ multiplex PCR, and the TCRdb table lists in-frame clones only, not all of them. Here the sample spans tens of thousands of clones, about four fifths being singletons. V lost 4 bases to trimming and J lost 2 bases; unmatched junction nucleotides: 8. CDR1 and CDR2 (germline): SGHDT, YYEEEE. The CDR3 length is 15 residues. This sequence originates from a human donor in good health. V and J are TRBV5-6 and TRBJ1-2, with 7 bases identical to TRBD1. Material for sequencing was memory (CD45RA-) CD4+ T cells from blood. The chain's CDR3 is CASSPTGTANYGYTF. The CDR3 coding sequence is TGTGCCAGCAGCCCAACCGGGACAGCGAACTATGGCTACACCTTC.